Shown below are 31 T cell receptor beta chains from a single sample sequenced in a study of ipilimumab plus nivolumab after autologous stem cell transplantation. TCRdb keeps only in-frame clones here, not all; method: immunoSEQ multiplex PCR. The table shows about 9,400 clones, with around 69% occurring only once. Sequenced material: PBMCs, taken in a trial of ipilimumab plus nivolumab as post-transplant consolidation. These receptors came from a female donor with multiple myeloma.

This chain joins TRBV5-4 and TRBJ1-1, with TRBD1 identical over 8 bases. The length of the CDR3 is 14 residues. The V gene's germline CDR1 is SGHNT and CDR2 YYREEE (reference sequence). Trimming removed 2 bases from V and 0 bases from J; junction bases left unmatched: 0. The CDR3 DNA reads as TGTGCCAGCAGCTTACAGGGGGTGAACACTGAAGCTTTCTTT. Protein product: CASSLQGVNTEAFF.

The rearrangement uses TRBV6-5 and TRBJ1-2; a weak D match, TRBD1 (5 bases). The CDR3 totals 15 residues. Germline V gene sequence: CDR1 MNHEY, CDR2 SVGAGI. Deletions cut 4 bases from V and 3 bases from J, with 15 bases between. This chain's CDR3 is CASSFAPLGDYGYTF. The CDR3 DNA follows: TGTGCCAGCAGTTTCGCTCCACTAGGGGACTATGGCTACACCTTC.

This chain connects TRBV19 to TRBJ1-1; D may be TRBD1 (6 bases). The CDR3 length is 16 residues. Trimming removed 1 base from V and 0 bases from J, with 12 bases in between. CDR1 is LNHDA and CDR2 is SQIVND in the germline V gene (reference sequence). The CDR3 nucleotides read TGTGCCAGTAGTATAGGGAATGGGGGCATGAACACTGAAGCTTTCTTT. Amino acid sequence: CASSIGNGGMNTEAFF. The entire variable domain, with the rest obtained from reference TRBV19 and TRBJ1-1, is as follows: DGGITQSPKYLFRKEGQNVTLSCEQNLNHDAMYWYRQDPGQGLRLIYYSQIVNDFQKGDIAEGYSVSREKKESFPLTVTSAQKNPTAFYLCASSIGNGGMNTEAFFGQGTRLTVV.

The gene calls are TRBV28 and TRBJ2-6, with D perhaps TRBD1 or TRBD2 (6 bases each). V was cut by 6 bases and J by 0 bases, with 15 bases left in between. This CDR3 contains 17 residues. Per germline, CDR1 MDHEN and CDR2 SYDVKM. Here the CDR3 reads CASSNRGQLSGANVLTF. Here the CDR3 DNA reads TGTGCCAGCAGCAACCGGGGGCAGCTCTCTGGGGCCAACGTCCTGACTTTC.

The chain carries TRBV18 and TRBJ2-7; no reliable D call. This CDR3 comprises 14 residues. The germline V gene has CDR1 KGHSH and CDR2 LQKENI. V lost 1 base to trimming and J lost 3 bases, with 10 bases between them. DNA of the CDR3: TGTGCCAGCTCACCACAGGTGGAAGACTACGAGCAGTACTTC. Protein sequence: CASSPQVEDYEQYF.

In its sample, this clone is hyperexpanded. This sample includes further DNA sequences coding for the same CDR3. V and J are TRBV9 and TRBJ2-3; D gene ambiguous. The CDR3 is 12 amino acids. The germline V and J ends were trimmed by 0 bases and 4 bases, with 3 bases remaining between them. Germline loops: CDR1 SGDLS, CDR2 YYNGEE. The CDR3 DNA sequence: TGTGCCAGCAGCGTAGGGTCAGATACGCAGTATTTT. Residues: CASSVGSDTQYF.

In this sample, this clone turned up once. The chain joins TRBV7-9 to TRBJ2-5; TRBD2 is a possible D gene (5 bases). Germline lookup yields CDR1 SEHNR and CDR2 FQNEAQ (reference sequence). With 5 bases removed from V and 1 base from J, the gap between germline ends came to 14 bases. There are 15 residues in the CDR3. The CDR3 region is CASSQRADSQETQYF. The CDR3 DNA sequence: TGTGCCAGCAGCCAGAGGGCCGACTCCCAAGAGACCCAGTACTTC.

V and J are TRBV5-6 and TRBJ1-5, with D possibly being TRBD1 (5 bases). The length of the CDR3 is 17 residues. Germline loops: CDR1 SGHDT, CDR2 YYEEEE. V was trimmed by 0 bases and J by 9 bases, leaving 22 bases between them. In nucleotides, the CDR3 is TGTGCCAGCAGCTTGGTTAATGTCAGGGTAAATGGAGCGCCCCAGCATTTT. It codes for CASSLVNVRVNGAPQHF.

The chain carries TRBV21-1 and TRBJ2-3. TRBV21-1 is a recognized pseudogene. This CDR3 spans 11 amino acids. DNA of the CDR3: TGTGCCAGCAGCGCCATGGATACGCAGTATTTT. This sequence encodes CASSAMDTQYF.

This rearrangement joins TRBV5-3 to TRBJ2-1; the D gene is possibly TRBD2 (6 bases). TRBV5-3 is sorted into the ORF group, with uncertain function. The CDR3 has 14 residues. Trimming left V 8 bases short and J 0 bases short, with 12 bases between. This chain's CDR3 is CASEDGSSYNEQFF. CDR3 nucleotides: TGTGCCAGCGAAGACGGGAGCTCCTACAATGAGCAGTTCTTC.

This clone was seen once. The chain couples TRBV7-2 to TRBJ1-2; 8 bases are a match to TRBD1. J gave up 4 bases and V 5 bases, and 6 bases lay outside the gene matches. In germline, CDR1 is SGHTA, CDR2 FQGNSA. The CDR3 runs 14 residues. Written as DNA, the CDR3 is TGTGCCAGCAGCCCGCGACAGGGGCCCTATGGCTACACCTTC. Translating gives CASSPRQGPYGYTF.

This chain connects TRBV29-1 to TRBJ1-2; possibly TRBD1 for D (6 bases). Trimming left V 3 bases short and J 3 bases short, with 8 bases between. Germline assignment: CDR1 SQVTM and CDR2 ANQGSEA. CDR3 length: 12 amino acids. CDR3 sequence (DNA): TGCAGCGTTGACAGGACAGACTATGGCTACACCTTC. The encoded protein is CSVDRTDYGYTF.

The V call is TRBV10-1, the J call TRBJ2-3, with 7 bases lining up with TRBD1. Germline V gene sequence: CDR1 WNHNN, CDR2 SYGVQD (reference sequence). J gave up 1 base and V 5 bases, and 3 bases lay outside the gene matches. There are 14 residues in the CDR3. Here the CDR3 reads CASSRDSRTDTQYF. The CDR3 DNA reads as TGCGCCAGCAGTAGGGACAGCCGCACAGATACGCAGTATTTT.

The V gene is TRBV7-2, the J gene TRBJ2-7; unclear D gene. The CDR3 runs to 15 residues. CDR1 SGHTA and CDR2 FQGNSA come from the germline V gene. Trimming took off 1 base at V and 6 bases at J, with 16 bases between the two ends. CDR3 region: CASSLVSASLSEQYF. The CDR3 DNA sequence: TGTGCCAGCAGCTTAGTTAGTGCATCTCTCTCCGAGCAGTACTTC.

In the case of this clone: Only one base separates this from a far larger clonotype, so it likely reflects a read error. Other DNA sequences in this specimen translate into the identical CDR3. This rearrangement joins TRBV13 to TRBJ2-3; D not resolved. The CDR3 extends over 12 amino acids. Germline assignment: CDR1 PRHDT and CDR2 FYEKMQ (reference sequence). CDR3 nucleotides: TGTGCCAGCAGCGTAGGTTCAGATACGCAGTATTTT. Its translation is CASSVGSDTQYF.

The rearrangement joins TRBV4-1 to TRBJ2-1; 9 nucleotides agree with TRBD2. The J segment lost 3 bases and the V segment lost 4 bases, leaving 7 bases of the junction unmatched. CDR3 length: 16 amino acids. Per germline, CDR1 MGHRA and CDR2 YSYEKL. The CDR3 bases are TGCGCCAGCAGCCGACTTACTAGCGGGCACTACAATGAGCAGTTCTTC. It specifies CASSRLTSGHYNEQFF.

This clone has just a few counts. The chain joins TRBV28 to TRBJ2-7; no definite D call. The ends were cut back, 7 bases at V and 7 bases at J, with 17 bases in the middle. The germline gives CDR1 MDHEN, CDR2 SYDVKM. The CDR3 has 13 residues. The CDR3 region has the DNA TGTGCCAGCACCCTCCGATCAGGTTATGAGCAGTACTTC. It translates to CASTLRSGYEQYF.

This clone was picked up one time. CDR3 nucleotide sequence: TGCGCCAGCAGCCCGGAGGCTAGAATCGGTGAGCAGTTCTTC. Translated, it gives CASSPEARIGEQFF. The rearrangement joins TRBV4-3 to TRBJ2-1; weak D call: TRBD2 (5 bases). There are 14 residues in the CDR3. CDR1 and CDR2 (germline): LGHNA, YSLEER. V lost 4 bases and J 9 bases, leaving 16 bases between the germline ends.

V gene TRBV20-1 combines with J gene TRBJ1-1; no firm D call. The V end was cut by 5 bases, the J end by 7 bases, with 8 bases between. The CDR3 contains 10 residues. Germline CDR1 and CDR2: DFQATT and SNEGSKA (reference sequence). The CDR3 here is CSASTLEAFF. CDR3 nucleotide sequence: TGCAGTGCTTCGACTCTTGAAGCTTTCTTT.

This chain joins TRBV7-9 and TRBJ1-2, with 9 bases matching TRBD1. From germline, CDR1 is SEHNR and CDR2 FQNEAQ (reference sequence). This CDR3 has 17 amino acids. V gave up 3 bases and J gave up 0 bases; unmatched junction bases: 8. In DNA, the CDR3 is TGTGCCAGCAGCTTCCTGACAGGGGGGGAAACTAACTATGGCTACACCTTC. Translating it yields CASSFLTGGETNYGYTF.

This clone has a single count. The genes are TRBV28 and TRBJ1-3, with unresolved D. CDR3 size: 14 residues. Germline-derived CDR1 and CDR2 are MDHEN and SYDVKM. V gave up 2 bases and J gave up 0 bases, with 5 bases separating them. CDR3 sequence: CASSLRTSGNTIYF. DNA for the CDR3: TGTGCCAGCAGTTTACGGACCTCTGGAAACACCATATATTTT. Full variable domain (outside the CDR3, taken from reference TRBV28 and TRBJ1-3): DVKVTQSSRYLVKRTGEKVFLECVQDMDHENMFWYRQDPGLGLRLIYFSYDVKMKEKGDIPEGYSVSREKKERFSLILESASTNQTSMYLCASSLRTSGNTIYFGEGSWLTVV.

The V and J genes are TRBV9 and TRBJ1-4; possibly TRBD1 for D (6 bases). V lost 3 bases and J 6 bases, leaving 18 bases between the germline ends. Germline V gives CDR1 SGDLS, CDR2 YYNGEE. CDR3 length: 16 residues. CDR3 nucleotide sequence: TGTGCCAGCAGCGCAGCACAGGGTAGGGGTTATGAAAAACTGTTTTTT. It specifies CASSAAQGRGYEKLFF.

By share, this clone counts as medium-sized (0.01 to 0.1%). The chain combines TRBV4-3 with TRBJ2-1; 7 nucleotides align to TRBD2. Germline lookup yields CDR1 LGHNA and CDR2 YSLEER. The CDR3 is 16 amino acids. V lost 4 bases to trimming and J lost 7 bases; unmatched junction nucleotides: 13. CDR3 DNA: TGCGCCAGCAGCCTTCGACTAGCCCGAGAGTCGAATGAGCAGTTCTTC. This encodes CASSLRLARESNEQFF.

CDR3 DNA sequence: TGCGCCAGCCGCACGGCGGGAGGTTACTACGAGCAGTACTTC. Residues: CASRTAGGYYEQYF. This chain connects TRBV10-2 to TRBJ2-7; 8 nucleotides align to TRBD2. Germline loops: CDR1 WSHSY, CDR2 SAAADI. V was clipped by 8 bases and J by 3 bases; unmatched bases: 9. This CDR3 has 14 amino acids.

The chain joins TRBV7-8 to TRBJ2-2; tentative D call: TRBD1 (6 bases). The CDR3 has 18 amino acids. CDR1 is SGHVS and CDR2 is FQNEAQ in the germline V gene. Trimming pared 1 base from V and 5 bases from J, leaving 20 bases between. The CDR3 coding sequence is TGTGCCAGCAGCTTAGGGGTGGGTCAGGGGCTCTCGACCGGGGAGCTGTTTTTT. This translates into CASSLGVGQGLSTGELFF.

The rearrangement links TRBV28 to TRBJ1-1; the D gene is possibly TRBD1 (6 bases). This CDR3 contains 15 residues. CDR1 MDHEN and CDR2 SYDVKM come from the germline V gene. V gave up 7 bases and J gave up 5 bases, with 20 bases separating them. This chain's CDR3 is CASTDAAGAHTEAFF. CDR3 nucleotides: TGTGCCAGCACCGACGCGGCAGGGGCTCATACTGAAGCTTTCTTT.

The rearrangement links TRBV30 to TRBJ1-4; D ambiguous. The CDR3 spans 14 residues. Trimming shortened V by 4 bases and J by 10 bases, and 19 bases separated the two germline ends. CDR1 and CDR2 from the germline V gene are GTSNPN and SVGIG (reference sequence). The CDR3 spells CAWKLWAGDGKLFF. CDR3 bases: TGTGCCTGGAAGTTGTGGGCAGGAGATGGAAAACTGTTTTTT.

This clone is labeled medium-sized. V usage is TRBV9 and J usage is TRBJ2-1; D remains unclear. V lost 0 bases, J lost 5 bases, and 12 bases lay in between. The CDR3 totals 15 residues. Germline V lookup: CDR1 SGDLS, CDR2 YYNGEE. The CDR3 protein is CASSVDGFPHNEQFF. In nucleotides, the CDR3 is TGTGCCAGCAGCGTAGATGGATTCCCCCACAATGAGCAGTTCTTC.

The chain couples TRBV6-1 to TRBJ1-5, with unresolved D. V was pared by 6 bases and J by 0 bases, with 12 bases between. The germline V gene has CDR1 MNHNS and CDR2 SASEGT. The CDR3 totals 15 residues. DNA of the CDR3: TGTGCCAGCAGGCGGGTAGAGAATAGCAATCAGCCCCAGCATTTT. It yields the protein CASRRVENSNQPQHF.

The V gene is TRBV13, the J gene TRBJ2-7, with D unclear. V was shortened by 4 bases and J by 2 bases, with 15 bases between the two germline ends. Germline V CDR1 and CDR2: PRHDT, FYEKMQ (reference sequence). CDR3 size: 15 residues. CDR3 in DNA: TGTGCCAGCAGCTCCTACTTTGACCTCACCTACGAGCAGTACTTC. Its protein product is CASSSYFDLTYEQYF. Full variable domain (rest looked up from reference TRBV13 and TRBJ2-7): AAGVIQSPRHLIKEKRETATLKCYPIPRHDTVYWYQQGPGQDPQFLISFYEKMQSDKGSIPDRFSAQQFSDYHSELNMSSLELGDSALYFCASSSYFDLTYEQYFGPGTRLTVT.

The V and J genes are TRBV6-5 and TRBJ2-2, with D perhaps TRBD1 (5 bases). The CDR3 totals 13 residues. From germline, CDR1 is MNHEY and CDR2 SVGAGI. With 7 bases removed from V and 3 bases from J, the gap between germline ends came to 9 bases. For the CDR3, the DNA is TGTGCCAGCATGACAGAGCACACCGGGGAGCTGTTTTTT. It translates to CASMTEHTGELFF.